One and the same sample provided the 25 T cell receptor beta chains below, sequenced in a study of early stage breast cancer tumors. TCRdb keeps only in-frame clones here, not all; method: immunoSEQ multiplex PCR. The table shows over 25,000 clones, with about 59% occurring only once. Sequencing was carried out using breast tumor tissue. The receptors stem from a person in their fifties or sixties with breast cancer.

The chain carries TRBV29-1 and TRBJ1-1; D is undetermined. The V end lost 5 bases, the J end lost 2 bases, and 9 bases lay between the germline ends. In germline, CDR1 is SQVTM, CDR2 ANQGSEA. The CDR3 covers 12 residues. The DNA for the CDR3 is TGCAGCGTTAGGTGGGATAACACTGAAGCTTTCTTT. It yields the protein CSVRWDNTEAFF.

V and J are TRBV7-3 and TRBJ2-3; D may be TRBD1 (6 bases). Looked up from germline, CDR1 is SGHTA and CDR2 is FQGTGA. V lost 3 bases to trimming and J lost 0 bases, with 7 bases between them. CDR3 length: 14 amino acids. The CDR3 here is CASSFGQSTDTQYF. The CDR3 DNA is TGTGCCAGCAGCTTTGGACAGAGCACAGATACGCAGTATTTT.

This clone was counted between two and nine times. The chain links TRBV25-1 to TRBJ1-1; D is uncertain. The germline V gene has CDR1 MGHDK and CDR2 SYGVNS. V was trimmed by 6 bases and J by 7 bases, leaving 12 bases between them. The CDR3 length is 12 residues. The CDR3 bases are TGTGCCAGCAGCCCGGGGATCGGTGAAGCTTTCTTT. Encoded protein: CASSPGIGEAFF.

The chain recombines TRBV11-1 with TRBJ2-6; D not resolved. Trimming shortened V by 2 bases and J by 2 bases, and 7 bases separated the two germline ends. The CDR3 is 15 amino acids. The germline V gene encodes CDR1 SGHAT and CDR2 FQDESV (reference sequence). CDR3 amino acids: CASSLITPGANVLTF. The CDR3 DNA reads TGTGCCAGCAGCTTAATCACCCCTGGGGCCAACGTCCTGACTTTC.

The chain couples TRBV11-3 to TRBJ2-2, with 7 nucleotides matching TRBD2. V lost 2 bases, J lost 4 bases, and 7 bases stayed unmatched. In germline, CDR1 is SGHNT, CDR2 YENEEA. The CDR3 has 16 amino acids. The CDR3 DNA is TGTGCCAGCAGCTTACGGAGGCCTAGCGGCACCGGGGAGCTGTTTTTT. Translation gives CASSLRRPSGTGELFF.

V is TRBV14 and J is TRBJ1-2; maybe TRBD1 (5 bases). This CDR3 has 17 residues. The germline V gene encodes CDR1 SGHDN and CDR2 FVKESK. V lost 1 base and J 8 bases, leaving 23 bases between the germline ends. The CDR3 here is CASSQVGRELSSRGYTF. The CDR3 nucleotides are TGTGCCAGCAGCCAAGTAGGCAGGGAACTTTCGTCGCGGGGCTACACCTTC.

The chain has TRBV11-2 and TRBJ1-5; TRBD1 agrees at 7 bases. Germline V gives CDR1 SGHAT, CDR2 FQNNGV. V trimming: 5 bases; J trimming: 3 bases; junction bases outside the gene matches: 4. The CDR3 runs 14 residues. Written as DNA, the CDR3 is TGTGCCAGCAGCCCGGGACAGTTCAATCAGCCCCAGCATTTT. This codes for CASSPGQFNQPQHF.

This clone turned up a few times. V usage is TRBV9 and J usage is TRBJ2-7, with D perhaps assigned TRBD1 or TRBD2 (5 bases each). CDR1 is SGDLS and CDR2 is YYNGEE in the germline V gene. This CDR3 region has 15 residues. Trimming shortened V by 3 bases and J by 3 bases, and 16 bases separated the two germline ends. The CDR3 DNA sequence: TGTGCCAGCAGCGGTGCTCGGGGCTTCAGCTACGAGCAGTACTTC. Its protein is CASSGARGFSYEQYF.

This sequence joins TRBV19 and TRBJ2-4; D gene ambiguous. The germline V gene encodes CDR1 LNHDA and CDR2 SQIVND (reference sequence). V was trimmed by 9 bases and J by 2 bases, leaving 11 bases between them. This CDR3 comprises 13 residues. The CDR3 sequence: CASRLGPKNIQYF. Written as DNA, the CDR3 is TGTGCCAGCAGATTAGGACCCAAAAACATTCAGTACTTC.

The chain has TRBV7-6 and TRBJ2-3, with 7 bases lining up with TRBD2. J was trimmed by 1 base and V by 3 bases; bases with no gene match: 10. The germline CDR1 and CDR2 sequences are SGHVS and FNYEAQ. The length of the CDR3 is 17 residues. The chain's CDR3 is CASSLTLGGRGTDTQYF. CDR3 nucleotides: TGTGCCAGCAGCTTGACCTTGGGAGGGAGGGGCACAGATACGCAGTATTTT.

This clone came up a few times. J is TRBJ2-1 and V is TRBV5-1; D gene ambiguous. Germline V lookup: CDR1 SGHRS, CDR2 YFSETQ. V was trimmed by 0 bases and J by 2 bases, leaving 9 bases between them. CDR3 length: 15 amino acids. CDR3 sequence: CASSLDLRTYNEQFF. The CDR3 coding sequence is TGCGCCAGCAGCTTGGACTTGAGAACCTACAATGAGCAGTTCTTC.

Concerning this clone itself: Within the sample, other DNA sequences also encode this same CDR3. The chain employs TRBV9 and TRBJ2-3, with D tentatively TRBD2 (6 bases). V was shortened by 5 bases and J by 2 bases, with 12 bases between the two germline ends. The CDR3 runs 14 residues. The V gene's germline CDR1 is SGDLS and CDR2 YYNGEE. CDR3 protein: CASSVIAATDTQYF. The CDR3 nucleotides are TGTGCCAGCAGTGTCATAGCGGCCACAGATACGCAGTATTTT.

The chain uses TRBV11-2 and TRBJ2-6; tentative D call: TRBD1 (6 bases). Trimming took 1 base from V and 0 from J, leaving 10 bases between them. The germline gives CDR1 SGHAT, CDR2 FQNNGV. The CDR3 runs 17 residues. CDR3 sequence reads: CASSLGWDISGANVLTF. The CDR3 bases are TGTGCCAGCAGCTTAGGTTGGGACATCTCTGGGGCCAACGTCCTGACTTTC.

V gene TRBV11-1 combines with J gene TRBJ2-4; the D gene could be TRBD1 or TRBD2 (5 bases each). The CDR3 is 15 residues long. CDR1 and CDR2 from the germline V gene are SGHAT and FQDESV (reference sequence). V was cut by 4 bases and J by 6 bases, with 16 bases left in between. CDR3 sequence reads: CASSSAPGGGNIQYF. The DNA of the CDR3 is TGTGCCAGCAGCTCCGCCCCTGGGGGTGGAAACATTCAGTACTTC.

This chain joins TRBV4-2 and TRBJ2-2; the match to TRBD2 covers 11 bases. J gave up 1 base and V 3 bases, and 4 bases lay outside the gene matches. Germline V gene sequence: CDR1 LGHNA, CDR2 YNFKEQ. The CDR3 has 17 residues. The CDR3 loop reads CASSQELAGVNTGELFF. The CDR3 DNA follows: TGTGCCAGCAGCCAGGAACTAGCGGGAGTGAACACCGGGGAGCTGTTTTTT.

This rearrangement joins TRBV30 to TRBJ1-1; D call uncertain. Germline V CDR1 and CDR2: GTSNPN, SVGIG (reference sequence). This CDR3 comprises 12 residues. V shed 5 bases and J shed 3 bases, with 10 bases lying between them. This CDR3 reads CAWGPTDTEAFF. The CDR3 coding sequence is TGTGCCTGGGGTCCTACGGACACTGAAGCTTTCTTT.

The table lists this clone with a few counts. The DNA of the CDR3 is TGTGCCAGCAGTGAATCGGGGATGGGGCAGCCCCAGCATTTT. Translated: CASSESGMGQPQHF. The chain carries TRBV2 and TRBJ1-5; D call uncertain. The CDR3 length is 14 residues. The germline V gene encodes CDR1 SNHLY and CDR2 FYNNEI. Trimming shortened V by 2 bases and J by 7 bases, and 12 bases separated the two germline ends.

This clone occurred a few times. V is TRBV7-2 and J is TRBJ2-7; D possibly corresponds to TRBD2 (5 bases). The CDR3 consists of 11 residues. Germline assignment: CDR1 SGHTA and CDR2 FQGNSA. The V and J ends lost 4 bases and 10 bases respectively, with 11 bases between them. CDR3 protein: CASSSGLNQYF. The CDR3 DNA reads TGTGCCAGCAGCTCCGGACTTAACCAGTACTTC.

This clone turned up a few times. The chain is built from TRBV5-4 and TRBJ2-7, with D unclear. This CDR3 region has 15 residues. Germline values: CDR1 SGHNT, CDR2 YYREEE (reference sequence). V was shortened by 3 bases and J by 3 bases, with 16 bases between the two germline ends. CDR3 nucleotides: TGTGCCAGCAGCTCCGGGCCCTCACAGATCTACGAGCAGTACTTC. It specifies CASSSGPSQIYEQYF.

The rearrangement links TRBV7-3 to TRBJ2-3, with D tentatively TRBD2 (5 bases). Germline CDR1 is SGHTA and CDR2 is FQGTGA. V lost 7 bases, J lost 6 bases, and 26 bases lay in between. The CDR3 totals 17 residues. DNA for the CDR3: TGTGCCAGCAATTCAAACCTCCGAGGGCACAGAATGGATACGCAGTATTTT. The encoded protein is CASNSNLRGHRMDTQYF.

The rearrangement uses TRBV7-2 and TRBJ2-3; tentative D call: TRBD2 (6 bases). Trimming cost V 6 bases and J 7 bases, with 17 bases left between them. Germline CDR1 SGHTA, CDR2 FQGNSA. The CDR3 covers 14 residues. The CDR3 coding sequence is TGTGCCAGCAGACGAAGCCGGGACTTCCATACGCAGTATTTT. Amino acids: CASRRSRDFHTQYF.

The chain is built from TRBV30 and TRBJ2-7, with D possibly matching TRBD2 (6 bases). CDR1 is GTSNPN and CDR2 is SVGIG in the germline V gene (reference sequence). V was clipped by 5 bases and J by 3 bases, with 17 bases between them. The CDR3 spans 14 residues. This CDR3 is CAWGRSSGGYEQYF. The DNA of the CDR3 is TGTGCCTGGGGGAGGTCTTCTGGGGGCTACGAGCAGTACTTC.

J is TRBJ2-1 and V is TRBV7-2; no definite D call. The V gene's germline CDR1 is SGHTA and CDR2 FQGNSA. This CDR3 has 15 amino acids. Trimming stripped 5 bases from V and 2 bases from J, with 13 bases between. The CDR3 loop reads CASSPTTGPYNEQFF. The CDR3, as DNA: TGTGCCAGCAGCCCCACGACTGGGCCCTACAATGAGCAGTTCTTC.

This clone ranks as medium-sized (0.01 to 0.1%). The gene calls are TRBV7-2 and TRBJ1-1; a possible D gene is TRBD1 (6 bases). The CDR3 is 16 residues long. CDR1 is SGHTA and CDR2 is FQGNSA in the germline V gene. V lost 1 base to trimming and J lost 0 bases, with 12 bases between them. The CDR3 loop is CASSLVRTGLNTEAFF. The CDR3 DNA follows: TGTGCCAGCAGCTTAGTGCGTACAGGGCTGAACACTGAAGCTTTCTTT.

This clone was found a few times. The rearrangement joins TRBV19 to TRBJ2-7, with TRBD1 as a possible D gene (7 bases). Germline CDR1 and CDR2: LNHDA and SQIVND (reference sequence). Trimming shortened V by 1 base and J by 5 bases, and 15 bases separated the two germline ends. This CDR3 has 15 residues. CDR3 in amino acids: CASSIGQGGRDEQYF. The DNA of the CDR3 is TGTGCCAGTAGTATAGGACAGGGAGGTCGGGACGAGCAGTACTTC.